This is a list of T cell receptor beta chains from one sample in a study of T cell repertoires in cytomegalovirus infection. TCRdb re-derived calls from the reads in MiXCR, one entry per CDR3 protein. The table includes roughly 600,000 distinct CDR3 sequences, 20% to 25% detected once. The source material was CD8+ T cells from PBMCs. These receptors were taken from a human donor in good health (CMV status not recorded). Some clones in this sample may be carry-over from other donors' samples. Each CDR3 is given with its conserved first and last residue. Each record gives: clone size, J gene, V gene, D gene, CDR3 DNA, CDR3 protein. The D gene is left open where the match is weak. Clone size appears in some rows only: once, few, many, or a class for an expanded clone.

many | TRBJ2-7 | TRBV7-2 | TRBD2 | TGTGCCAGCAGCTTAGCGAGTAGCGGGGAAGGCAACGAGCAGTACTTC | CASSLASSGEGNEQYF
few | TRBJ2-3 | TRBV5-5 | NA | TGTGCCAGCAGCCCGAGGCAGCTGGGCACAGATACGCAGTATTTT | CASSPRQLGTDTQYF
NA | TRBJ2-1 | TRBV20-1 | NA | TGCAGTGCTACGGGGGCCGAGAGCTCCTACAATGAGCAGTTCTTC | CSATGAESSYNEQFF
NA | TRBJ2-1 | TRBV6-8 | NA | TGTGCCAGCAGTAAGGACACCCCATACCTCCTTATCAGCTCCTACAATGAGCAGTTCTTC | CASSKDTPYLLISSYNEQFF
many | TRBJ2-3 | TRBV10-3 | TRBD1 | TGTGCCATCACCCGGGACAGGGGCCCCAAAGATACGCAGTATTTT | CAITRDRGPKDTQYF
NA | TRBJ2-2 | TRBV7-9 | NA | TGTGCCAGCAGCCAGACCCGAGGACACAACACCGGGGAGCTGTTTTTT | CASSQTRGHNTGELFF
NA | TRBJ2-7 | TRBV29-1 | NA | TGCAGCGTTGAACTAGACTTACCCTACGAGCAGTACTTC | CSVELDLPYEQYF
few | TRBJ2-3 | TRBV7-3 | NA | TGTGCCAGCAGCTTACCGGGGGGCCCACACACAGATACGCAGTATTTT | CASSLPGGPHTDTQYF
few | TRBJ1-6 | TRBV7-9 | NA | TGTGCCAGCAGCTTGGGGCAGGTTTCACCCCTCCACTTT | CASSLGQVSPLHF
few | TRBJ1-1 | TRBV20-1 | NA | TGCAGTGCTAGGACACTGAACACTGAAGCTTTCTTT | CSARTLNTEAFF
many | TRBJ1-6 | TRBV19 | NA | TGTGCCAGTAGAACAAAGGTCGTGAATTCACCCCTCCACTTT | CASRTKVVNSPLHF
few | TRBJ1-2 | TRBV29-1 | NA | TGCAGCGTTGGTCGGGTAGGGTCTGGCTACACCTTC | CSVGRVGSGYTF
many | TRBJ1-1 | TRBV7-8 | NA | TGTGCCAGCAGCTTAGAGGACTTCACTGAAGCTTTCTTT | CASSLEDFTEAFF
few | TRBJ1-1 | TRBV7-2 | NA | TGTGCCAGCAGCTTAGGAGGTCGGGGCACTGAAGCTTTCTTT | CASSLGGRGTEAFF
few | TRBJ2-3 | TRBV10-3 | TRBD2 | TGTGCCATCAGTGAGCCGACTAGCCGTTCGGATACGCAGTATTTT | CAISEPTSRSDTQYF
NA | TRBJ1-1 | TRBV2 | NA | TGTGCCAGCAGCGAATTGAGGGATTACACTGAAGCTTTCTTT | CASSELRDYTEAFF
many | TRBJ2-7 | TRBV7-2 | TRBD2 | TGTGCCAGCAGCTTAGCACTAGCGGGGGGAGAGCAGTACTTC | CASSLALAGGEQYF
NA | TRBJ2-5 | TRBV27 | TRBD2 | TGTGTCAGCAGTTTGGGACTAGCAAAGACCCAGTACTTC | CVSSLGLAKTQYF
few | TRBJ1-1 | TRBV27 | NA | TGTGCCAGCAGTGATGAATTTATGGCTTTCTTT | CASSDEFMAFF
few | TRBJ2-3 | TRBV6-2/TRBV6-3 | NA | TGTGCCAGCAGTTTTTTTAGGAGGGGCACAGATACGCAGTATTTT | CASSFFRRGTDTQYF
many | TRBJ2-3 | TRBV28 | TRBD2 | TGTGCCAGCAGTTGGCGCGGGGGGGCAGATACGCAGTATTTT | CASSWRGGADTQYF
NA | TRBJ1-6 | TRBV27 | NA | TGTGCCAGCAGTTTGGGTCAAGCTTCACCCCTCCACTTT | CASSLGQASPLHF
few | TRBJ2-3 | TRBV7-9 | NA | TGTGCCAGCAGCCCTGCCAGTGGGATCACAGATACGCAGTATTTT | CASSPASGITDTQYF
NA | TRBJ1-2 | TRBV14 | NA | TGTGCCAGCAGCCAGAGGGAGTCGCCCTATGGCTACACCTTC | CASSQRESPYGYTF
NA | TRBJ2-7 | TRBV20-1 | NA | TGCAGTGCCGAAGTCGGGACTCCATTCTACGAGCAGTACTTC | CSAEVGTPFYEQYF
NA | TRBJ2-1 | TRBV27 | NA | TGTGCCAGCGGGGGATGGGGAGGCCGAGGTGGTGGTGAGCAGTTCTTC | CASGGWGGRGGGEQFF
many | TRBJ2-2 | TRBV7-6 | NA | TGTGCCAGCAGCTTCGACGGCAGGGCGAACACCGGGGAGCTGTTTTTT | CASSFDGRANTGELFF
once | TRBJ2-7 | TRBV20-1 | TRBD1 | TGCAGTGCTAGAGGGGACAGGTACAACTACGAGCAGTACTTC | CSARGDRYNYEQYF
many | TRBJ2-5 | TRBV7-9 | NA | TGTGCCAGCAGCTTAGACCAAGTGACCCAGTACTTC | CASSLDQVTQYF
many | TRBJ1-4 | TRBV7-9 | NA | TGTGCCAGCGCCGGGGCTACAATGACAACTAATGAAAAACTGTTTTTT | CASAGATMTTNEKLFF
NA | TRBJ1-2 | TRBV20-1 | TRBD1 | TGCAGTGCTAGGCCCAGGGGGCGCGACTATGGCTACACCTTC | CSARPRGRDYGYTF
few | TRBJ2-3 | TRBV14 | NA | TGTGCCAGCAGCCCCTGGGAGGGGGCTTTCGATACGCAGTATTTT | CASSPWEGAFDTQYF
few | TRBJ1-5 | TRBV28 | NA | TGTGCCAGCACCCCTTGGGGTGGCAATCAGCCCCAGCATTTT | CASTPWGGNQPQHF
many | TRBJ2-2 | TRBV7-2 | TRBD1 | TGTGCCAGTGACAGGGCGAACACCGGGGAGCTGTTTTTT | CASDRANTGELFF
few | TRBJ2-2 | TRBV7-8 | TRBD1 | TGTGCCAGCAGACCATTGGGGACAGCCAACACCGGGGAGCTGTTTTTT | CASRPLGTANTGELFF
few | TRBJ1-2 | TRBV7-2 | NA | TGTGCCAGCAGCTTAGTTCCCGCCAACTATGGCTACACCTTC | CASSLVPANYGYTF
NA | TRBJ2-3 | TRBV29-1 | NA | TGCAGCGTGGGAACTATCAGCACAGATACGCAGTATTTT | CSVGTISTDTQYF
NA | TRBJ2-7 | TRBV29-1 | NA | TGCAGCGTTGTATCTACCTACGAGCAGTACTTC | CSVVSTYEQYF
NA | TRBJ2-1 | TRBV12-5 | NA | TGTGCTAGTGGTCGGGGTCACAATGAGCAGTTCTTC | CASGRGHNEQFF
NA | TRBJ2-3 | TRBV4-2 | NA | TGTGCCAGCAGGCGGGGCGGTAGCACAGATACGCAGTATTTT | CASRRGGSTDTQYF
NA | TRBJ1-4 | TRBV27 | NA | TGTGCCAGCAGTTTTTACGACAGGCCCACAACTAATGAAAAACTGTTTTTT | CASSFYDRPTTNEKLFF
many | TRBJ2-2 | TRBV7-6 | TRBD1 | TGTGCCAGCAGCTTATACGACAGGGCCACCGGGGAGCTGTTTTTT | CASSLYDRATGELFF
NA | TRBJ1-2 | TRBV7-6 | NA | TGTGCCAGCAGCCGAGGAGGGGCCGGCTACACCTTC | CASSRGGAGYTF
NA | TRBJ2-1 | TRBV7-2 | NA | TGTGCCAGCAGCATTCGACAGTACAATGAGCAGTTCTTC | CASSIRQYNEQFF
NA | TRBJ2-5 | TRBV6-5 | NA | TGTGCCAGCAGTTACGTCGGGGGGCCCCAAGAGACCCAGTACTTC | CASSYVGGPQETQYF
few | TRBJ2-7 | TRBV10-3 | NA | TGTGCCATCAGTGAGTCGACAAATAAGAACCAGGTCTCCTACGAGCAGTACTTC | CAISESTNKNQVSYEQYF